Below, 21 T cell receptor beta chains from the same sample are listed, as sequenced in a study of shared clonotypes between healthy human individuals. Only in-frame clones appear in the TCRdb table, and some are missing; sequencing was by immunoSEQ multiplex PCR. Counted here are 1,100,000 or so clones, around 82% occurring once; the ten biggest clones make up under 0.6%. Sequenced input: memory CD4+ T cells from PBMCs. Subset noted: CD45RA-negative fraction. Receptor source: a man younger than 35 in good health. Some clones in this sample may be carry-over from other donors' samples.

Here the CDR3 reads CASSDRIADTQYF. In DNA, the CDR3 is TGCGCCAGCAGCGACAGGATCGCAGATACGCAGTATTTT. The chain carries TRBV5-1 and TRBJ2-3; a weak D match, TRBD1 (6 bases). With 4 bases removed from V and 4 bases from J, the gap between germline ends came to 10 bases. Germline lookup yields CDR1 SGHRS and CDR2 YFSETQ. The CDR3 consists of 13 residues.

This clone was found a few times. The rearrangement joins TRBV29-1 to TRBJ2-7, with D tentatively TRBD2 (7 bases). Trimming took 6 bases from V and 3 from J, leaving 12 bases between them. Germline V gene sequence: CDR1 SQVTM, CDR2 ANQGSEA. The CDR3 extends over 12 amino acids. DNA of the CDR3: TGCAGCGTGGCGAGGGGGGGCTACGAGCAGTACTTC. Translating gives CSVARGGYEQYF.

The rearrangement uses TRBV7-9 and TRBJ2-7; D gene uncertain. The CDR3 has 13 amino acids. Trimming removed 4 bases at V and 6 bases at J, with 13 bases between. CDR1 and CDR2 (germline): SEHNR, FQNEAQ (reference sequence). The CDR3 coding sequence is TGTGCCAGCAGCTCCCCAAGGAGAGCCGAGCAGTACTTC. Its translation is CASSSPRRAEQYF.

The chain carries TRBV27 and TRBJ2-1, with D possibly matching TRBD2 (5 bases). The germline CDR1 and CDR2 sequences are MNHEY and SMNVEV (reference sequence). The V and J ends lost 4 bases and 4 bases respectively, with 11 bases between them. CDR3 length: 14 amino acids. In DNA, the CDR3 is TGTGCCAGCAGTTCGGCGGGCCGATACAATGAGCAGTTCTTC. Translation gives CASSSAGRYNEQFF.

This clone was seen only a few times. As DNA, the CDR3 is TGTGCCAGCAGTAACCTGGGGTCCTACGAGCAGTACTTC. This codes for CASSNLGSYEQYF. The chain recombines TRBV6-1 with TRBJ2-7; D unresolved. CDR1 is MNHNS and CDR2 is SASEGT in the germline V gene. CDR3 length: 13 residues. Trimming stripped 5 bases from V and 1 base from J, with 9 bases between.

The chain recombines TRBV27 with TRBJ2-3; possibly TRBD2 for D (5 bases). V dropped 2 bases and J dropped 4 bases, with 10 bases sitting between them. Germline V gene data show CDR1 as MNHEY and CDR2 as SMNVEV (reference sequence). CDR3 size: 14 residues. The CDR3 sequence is CASSLMWRADTQYF. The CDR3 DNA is TGTGCCAGCAGTTTAATGTGGCGGGCAGATACGCAGTATTTT.

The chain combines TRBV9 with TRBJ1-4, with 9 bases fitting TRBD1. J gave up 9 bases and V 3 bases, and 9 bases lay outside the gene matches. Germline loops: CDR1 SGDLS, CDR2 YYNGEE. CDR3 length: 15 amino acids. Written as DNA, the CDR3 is TGTGCCAGCAGCGCCGCGCCGACAGGGGGGCAAAAACTGTTTTTT. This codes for CASSAAPTGGQKLFF.

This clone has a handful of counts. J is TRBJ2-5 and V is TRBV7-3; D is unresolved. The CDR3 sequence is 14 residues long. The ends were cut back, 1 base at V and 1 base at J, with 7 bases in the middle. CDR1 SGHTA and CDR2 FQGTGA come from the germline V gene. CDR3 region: CASSLSQAQETQYF. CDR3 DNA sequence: TGTGCCAGCAGCTTAAGCCAAGCCCAAGAGACCCAGTACTTC.

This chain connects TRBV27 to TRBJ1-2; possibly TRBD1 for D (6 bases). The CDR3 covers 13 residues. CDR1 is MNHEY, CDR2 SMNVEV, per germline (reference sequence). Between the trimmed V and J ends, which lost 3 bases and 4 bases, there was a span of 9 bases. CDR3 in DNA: TGTGCCAGCAGTTTCGTGGGGGCCTATGGCTACACCTTC. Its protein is CASSFVGAYGYTF.

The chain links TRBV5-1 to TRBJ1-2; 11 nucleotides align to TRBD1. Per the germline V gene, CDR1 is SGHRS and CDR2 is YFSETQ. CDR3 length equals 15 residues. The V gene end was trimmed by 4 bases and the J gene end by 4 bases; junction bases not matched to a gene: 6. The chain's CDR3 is CASSPGTGGPYGYTF. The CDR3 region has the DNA TGCGCCAGCAGCCCGGGGACAGGGGGTCCCTATGGCTACACCTTC. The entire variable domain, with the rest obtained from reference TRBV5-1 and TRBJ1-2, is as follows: KAGVTQTPRYLIKTRGQQVTLSCSPISGHRSVSWYQQTPGQGLQFLFEYFSETQRNKGNFPGRFSGRQFSNSRSEMNVSTLELGDSALYLCASSPGTGGPYGYTFGSGTRLTVV.

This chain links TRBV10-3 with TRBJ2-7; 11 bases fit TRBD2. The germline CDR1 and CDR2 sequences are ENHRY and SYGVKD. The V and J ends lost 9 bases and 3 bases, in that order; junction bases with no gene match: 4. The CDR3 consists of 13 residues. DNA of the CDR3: TGTGCCATTGGGACTAGCGGCAACTACGAGCAGTACTTC. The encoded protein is CAIGTSGNYEQYF.

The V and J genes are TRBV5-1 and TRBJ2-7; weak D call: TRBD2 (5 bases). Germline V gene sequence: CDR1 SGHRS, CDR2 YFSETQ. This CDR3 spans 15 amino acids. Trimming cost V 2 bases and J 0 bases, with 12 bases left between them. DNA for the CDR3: TGCGCCAGCAGCTTAGGGCCCGAGGGCTCCTACGAGCAGTACTTC. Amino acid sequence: CASSLGPEGSYEQYF.

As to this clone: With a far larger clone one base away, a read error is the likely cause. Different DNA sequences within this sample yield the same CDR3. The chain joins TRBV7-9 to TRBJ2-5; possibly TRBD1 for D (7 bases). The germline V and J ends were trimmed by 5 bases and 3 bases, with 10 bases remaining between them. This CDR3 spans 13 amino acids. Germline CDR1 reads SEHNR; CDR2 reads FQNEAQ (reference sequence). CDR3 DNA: TGTGCCAGCAGCCCAGGGGGGAAAGAGACCCAGTACTTC. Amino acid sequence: CASSPGGKETQYF.

The CDR3 DNA reads as TGTGCCAGCAGCAGAGGGTCCGGGGGGCTAGGGAAGCAGTACTTC. Encoded protein: CASSRGSGGLGKQYF. The chain is built from TRBV7-3 and TRBJ2-7, with a possible D match to TRBD2 (7 bases). CDR3 length: 15 amino acids. V lost 5 bases and J 8 bases, leaving 22 bases between the germline ends. Germline CDR1 reads SGHTA; CDR2 reads FQGTGA.

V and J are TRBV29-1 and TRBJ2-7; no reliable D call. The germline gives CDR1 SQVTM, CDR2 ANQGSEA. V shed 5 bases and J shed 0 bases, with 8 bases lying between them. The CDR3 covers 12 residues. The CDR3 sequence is CSVMYNSYEQYF. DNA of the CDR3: TGCAGCGTTATGTACAACTCCTACGAGCAGTACTTC.

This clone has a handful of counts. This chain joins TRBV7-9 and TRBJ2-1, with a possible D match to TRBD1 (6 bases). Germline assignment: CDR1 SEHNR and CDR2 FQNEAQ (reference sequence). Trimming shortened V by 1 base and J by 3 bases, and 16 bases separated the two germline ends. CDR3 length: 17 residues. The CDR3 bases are TGTGCCAGCAGCTTAGAGGGGGTGAGAGGGAGCTACAATGAGCAGTTCTTC. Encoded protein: CASSLEGVRGSYNEQFF.

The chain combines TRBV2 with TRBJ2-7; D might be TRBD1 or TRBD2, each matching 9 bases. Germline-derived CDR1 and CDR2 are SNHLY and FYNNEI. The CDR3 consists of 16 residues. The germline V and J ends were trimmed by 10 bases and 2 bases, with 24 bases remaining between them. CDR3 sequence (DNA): TGTGCCACACCCGGGGCTAGCGGGACAGGGACCTACGAGCAGTACTTC. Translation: CATPGASGTGTYEQYF. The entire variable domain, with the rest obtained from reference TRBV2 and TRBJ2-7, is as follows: EPEVTQTPSHQVTQMGQEVILRCVPISNHLYFYWYRQILGQKVEFLVSFYNNEISEKSEIFDDQFSVERPDGSNFTLKIRSTKLEDSAMYFCATPGASGTGTYEQYFGPGTRLTVT.

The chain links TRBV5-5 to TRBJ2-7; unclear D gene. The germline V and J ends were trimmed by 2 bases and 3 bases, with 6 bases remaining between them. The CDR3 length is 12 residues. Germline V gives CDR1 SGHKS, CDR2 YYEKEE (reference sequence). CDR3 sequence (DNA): TGTGCCAGCAGCTTTTCGGGCTACGAGCAGTACTTC. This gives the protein CASSFSGYEQYF.

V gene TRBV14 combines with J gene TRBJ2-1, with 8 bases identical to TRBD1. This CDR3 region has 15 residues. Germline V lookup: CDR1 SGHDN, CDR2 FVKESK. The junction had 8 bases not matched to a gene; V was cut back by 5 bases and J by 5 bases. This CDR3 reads CASSIGQGGNNEQFF. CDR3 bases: TGTGCCAGCAGCATCGGACAGGGCGGGAACAATGAGCAGTTCTTC.

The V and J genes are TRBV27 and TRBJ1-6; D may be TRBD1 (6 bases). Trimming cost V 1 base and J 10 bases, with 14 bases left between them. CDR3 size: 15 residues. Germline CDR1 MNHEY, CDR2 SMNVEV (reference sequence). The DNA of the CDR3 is TGTGCCAGCAGTTTATGGGGCAGGGGAAAATCACCCCTCCACTTT. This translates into CASSLWGRGKSPLHF.

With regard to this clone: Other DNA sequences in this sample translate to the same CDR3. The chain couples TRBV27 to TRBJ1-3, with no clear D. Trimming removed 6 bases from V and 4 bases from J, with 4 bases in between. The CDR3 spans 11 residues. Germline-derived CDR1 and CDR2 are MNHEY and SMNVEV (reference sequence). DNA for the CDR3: TGTGCCAGCAGCTTCGGAAACACCATATATTTT. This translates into CASSFGNTIYF.